These T cell receptor beta chains were read from a single sample in a study of T cell repertoires in cytomegalovirus infection. One entry per CDR3 protein results from TCRdb running MiXCR on the reads. The sample includes under 850,000 distinct CDR3 sequences, 35% of them seen just once. Sequencing was performed on PBMCs. Source of these receptors: a human donor in good health (CMV status not recorded). Some clones in this sample may be carry-over from other donors' samples. Both conserved end residues are part of each CDR3. D genes are given only for firm matches. Clone size is shown for a subset of rows, as once, few, many or a class of expanded clone.

>TRBD2|few|TRBJ2-1|TRBV28
CASRRGGLAGSEQFF
TGTGCCAGCAGGAGGGGGGGACTAGCGGGTAGTGAGCAGTTCTTC
>NA|NA|TRBJ1-5|TRBV28
CASSLPDYNQPQHF
TGTGCCAGCAGTTTACCTGACTACAATCAGCCCCAGCATTTT
>NA|medium-sized|TRBJ1-1|TRBV12-3/TRBV12-4
CASSFSGEMTNTEAFF
TGTGCCAGCAGTTTCTCGGGAGAGATGACGAACACTGAAGCTTTCTTT
>TRBD2|NA|TRBJ2-2|TRBV19
CASSGIANTGELFF
TGTGCTAGTAGCGGGATCGCGAACACCGGGGAGCTGTTTTTT
>TRBD2|many|TRBJ2-7|TRBV6-4
CASIEREGGPYEQYF
TGTGCCAGCATTGAGCGGGAAGGAGGCCCCTACGAGCAGTACTTC
>TRBD1|NA|TRBJ2-1|TRBV27
CASSDRALAYNEQFF
TGTGCCAGCAGTGACAGGGCCCTTGCTTACAATGAGCAGTTCTTC
>NA|few|TRBJ1-1|TRBV20-1
CSPRQGRGLGDLNTEAFF
TGCAGCCCTCGGCAGGGTCGCGGTCTAGGGGACCTGAACACTGAAGCTTTCTTT
>NA|NA|TRBJ1-1|TRBV10-3
CAISESGQGPEAFF
TGTGCCATCAGTGAGTCCGGTCAGGGACCTGAAGCTTTCTTT
>NA|few|TRBJ2-1|TRBV7-9
CASSPEGRGVNEQFF
TGTGCCAGCAGCCCCGAAGGCAGGGGCGTTAATGAGCAGTTCTTC
>NA|once|TRBJ2-6|TRBV28
CASSLVQGSGANVLTF
TGTGCCAGCAGCCTAGTTCAGGGCTCTGGGGCCAACGTCCTGACTTTC
>NA|NA|TRBJ2-5|TRBV12-3/TRBV12-4
CASSPGSRSQETQYF
TGTGCCAGCAGTCCGGGGTCAAGGTCTCAAGAGACCCAGTACTTC
>TRBD2|NA|TRBJ2-7|TRBV7-7
CASSLGPGLVYEQYF
TGTGCTAGCAGCTTAGGTCCGGGACTAGTTTACGAGCAGTACTTC
>NA|NA|TRBJ1-2|TRBV13
CASSGELSGYTF
TGTGCCAGCAGTGGGGAATTGAGTGGCTACACCTTC
>TRBD1|many|TRBJ1-1|TRBV7-2
CASSFPGQGAIEAFF
TGTGCCAGCAGCTTCCCGGGACAGGGGGCCATTGAAGCTTTCTTT
>NA|NA|TRBJ2-2|TRBV28
CASIMFRANTGELFF
TGTGCCAGCATCATGTTTCGGGCGAACACCGGGGAGCTGTTTTTT
>NA|NA|TRBJ1-3|TRBV4-1
CASSQGAVTAKSSGNTIYF
TGCGCCAGCAGCCAAGGAGCGGTGACAGCCAAGAGCTCTGGAAACACCATATATTTT
>NA|NA|TRBJ2-3|TRBV7-9
CASSLWEGTDTQYF
TGTGCCAGCAGCTTGTGGGAAGGGACAGATACGCAGTATTTT
>TRBD2|few|TRBJ2-1|TRBV4-2
CASSRPSQRGGDEQFF
TGTGCCAGCAGCCGACCGAGCCAGCGGGGAGGGGATGAGCAGTTCTTC
>NA|once|TRBJ2-7|TRBV20-1
CSARDFREPSYEQYF
TGCAGTGCTAGAGATTTTCGGGAGCCCTCCTACGAGCAGTACTTC
>NA|few|TRBJ2-6|TRBV6-5
CASSYSVEANVLTF
TGTGCCAGCAGTTACTCCGTCGAGGCCAACGTCCTGACTTTC
>NA|NA|TRBJ1-5|TRBV15
CATSRPSGGSPPQHF
TGTGCCACCAGCAGACCCTCCGGGGGATCTCCGCCCCAGCATTTT
>TRBD2|NA|TRBJ2-5|TRBV7-2
CASSSRIAGSGETQYF
TGTGCCAGCAGCTCCCGAATAGCGGGAAGCGGAGAGACCCAGTACTTC
>TRBD2|few|TRBJ2-1|TRBV7-2
CASRKETGLAEGEQFF
TGTGCCAGCAGAAAAGAGACGGGACTAGCGGAGGGTGAGCAGTTCTTC
>NA|few|TRBJ2-3|TRBV7-9
CASSSQGADTQYF
TGTGCCAGCAGCTCACAGGGCGCAGATACGCAGTATTTT
>NA|NA|TRBJ1-1|TRBV28
CASSFWQNTEAFF
TGTGCCAGCAGTTTTTGGCAGAACACTGAAGCTTTCTTT
>NA|many|TRBJ2-7|TRBV28
CASSSSNSFWGSYEQYF
TGTGCCAGCAGTTCCTCCAACTCCTTCTGGGGGTCCTACGAGCAGTACTTC
>NA|NA|TRBJ1-5|TRBV7-9
CASSNTNQPQHF
TGTGCCAGCAGCAACACAAATCAGCCCCAGCATTTT
>NA|NA|TRBJ1-4|TRBV5-5
CASSSEGLPEKLFF
TGTGCCAGCAGCTCAGAGGGCCTCCCGGAAAAACTGTTTTTT
>NA|few|TRBJ1-6|TRBV6-6
CASSYGFPEDSPLHF
TGTGCCAGCAGTTACGGTTTTCCCGAGGATTCACCCCTCCACTTT
>NA|NA|TRBJ1-1|TRBV6-1
CASSWDKLNTEAFF
TGTGCCAGCAGTTGGGACAAGTTGAACACTGAAGCTTTCTTT
>NA|NA|TRBJ1-2|TRBV3-1
CASSLRGAANYGYTF
TGTGCCAGCAGCCTACGGGGTGCAGCTAACTATGGCTACACCTTC
>NA|NA|TRBJ1-5|TRBV2
CAISRDLPQPQHF
TGTGCCATATCCCGGGACCTCCCTCAGCCCCAGCATTTT
>TRBD2|NA|TRBJ2-1|TRBV11-3
CASSPTSGRAGIHNEQFF
TGTGCCAGCAGCCCTACTAGCGGGAGGGCCGGTATTCACAATGAGCAGTTCTTC
>NA|few|TRBJ2-2|TRBV7-9
CASSQDAGSTGELFF
TGTGCCAGCAGCCAGGATGCGGGGAGCACCGGGGAGCTGTTTTTT
>NA|NA|TRBJ2-3|TRBV7-8
CASSPATDTQYF
TGTGCCAGCAGCCCCGCCACAGATACGCAGTATTTT
>NA|NA|TRBJ2-5|TRBV5-4
CASSLGDIPETQYF
TGTGCCAGCAGCTTGGGGGACATTCCAGAGACCCAGTACTTC
>TRBD1|NA|TRBJ2-2|TRBV7-4
CASSLLGTANTGELFF
TGTGCCAGCAGCTTATTAGGGACAGCGAACACCGGGGAGCTGTTTTTT
>NA|NA|TRBJ2-1|TRBV7-2
CSRSLGSSNERFF
TGTTCCAGAAGCTTAGGGTCGAGCAATGAGCGGTTCTTC
>NA|NA|TRBJ2-4|TRBV28
CASHPGGAKNIQYF
TGTGCCAGCCACCCCGGAGGAGCCAAAAACATTCAGTACTTC